The 8 T cell receptor beta chains given below trace back to one sample, sequenced in a study of OX40 agonist ivuxolimab in advanced cancers. The assay was immunoSEQ multiplex PCR, and TCRdb's table has in-frame clones only and misses some. This table has approximately 15,000 clones, approximately 77% appearing once. Sequenced material: CD4+ or CD8+ T cells sorted from blood, taken in a trial of the OX40 agonist ivuxolimab. These receptors all stem from an adult with an advanced solid tumor such as melanoma, head and neck, liver or kidney cancer.

The rearrangement links TRBV6-6 to TRBJ2-7; D not resolved. CDR1 is MNHNY, CDR2 SVGAGI, per germline (reference sequence). This CDR3 contains 14 residues. With 4 bases removed from V and 2 bases from J, the gap between germline ends came to 12 bases. The DNA for the CDR3 is TGTGCCAGCAGTTTCTCCGGGCCAACCTACGAGCAGTACTTC. Translating gives CASSFSGPTYEQYF.

The V and J genes are TRBV27 and TRBJ2-1; TRBD2 might be the D (5 bases). This CDR3 has 17 residues. V lost 8 bases to trimming and J lost 3 bases, with 23 bases between them. CDR1 is MNHEY and CDR2 is SMNVEV in the germline V gene (reference sequence). This chain's CDR3 is CASGVRRPSGLYNEQFF. CDR3 sequence (DNA): TGTGCCAGCGGCGTACGAAGACCCAGCGGACTCTACAATGAGCAGTTCTTC.

This clone was observed a few times. The rearrangement uses TRBV30 and TRBJ2-4; 7 nucleotides align to TRBD1. Germline V lookup: CDR1 GTSNPN, CDR2 SVGIG (reference sequence). V was clipped by 5 bases and J by 4 bases; unmatched bases: 5. The CDR3 is 13 amino acids. This CDR3 reads CAWGWDSKNIQYF. For the CDR3, the DNA is TGTGCCTGGGGGTGGGACAGTAAAAACATTCAGTACTTC.

The rearrangement joins TRBV5-4 to TRBJ1-1; D not resolved. Trimming pared 0 bases from V and 4 bases from J, leaving 7 bases between. Germline V lookup: CDR1 SGHNT, CDR2 YYREEE (reference sequence). The length of the CDR3 is 13 residues. The CDR3 sequence is CASSLGAATEAFF. In DNA form, the CDR3 reads TGTGCCAGCAGCTTGGGAGCCGCCACTGAAGCTTTCTTT.

DNA of the CDR3: TGTGCCAGCAGTGAACTAGCGGGAGGGCCGGACAATGAGCAGTTCTTC. Amino acids: CASSELAGGPDNEQFF. The chain links TRBV2 to TRBJ2-1, with 12 bases matching TRBD2. V shed 2 bases, J shed 5 bases, and the junction held 4 bases outside the gene matches. CDR1 SNHLY and CDR2 FYNNEI come from the germline V gene. The CDR3 consists of 16 residues.

The chain has TRBV6-5 and TRBJ2-7; TRBD1 agrees at 7 bases. Germline V lookup: CDR1 MNHEY, CDR2 SVGAGI. The CDR3 spans 12 residues. After removal of 8 bases from V and 2 bases from J, the junction contained 3 bases not matched to a gene. CDR3 in amino acids: CASQGGPYEQYF. The CDR3 nucleotides read TGTGCCAGCCAAGGGGGCCCCTACGAGCAGTACTTC.

A few counts support this clone. V and J are TRBV6-7 and TRBJ1-2, with D possibly being TRBD1 (5 bases). TRBV6-7 falls under the ORF class, with uncertain function. Between the trimmed V and J ends, which lost 2 bases and 8 bases, there was a span of 9 bases. CDR3 length: 12 residues. CDR3 residues: CASSYGGEGYTF. The CDR3 coding sequence is TGTGCCAGCAGTTACGGGGGGGAGGGCTACACCTTC.

This chain uses TRBV6-5 with TRBJ2-7; the match to TRBD1 covers 10 bases. CDR1 and CDR2 from the germline V gene are MNHEY and SVGAGI. V shed 6 bases, J shed 2 bases, and the junction held 7 bases outside the gene matches. The CDR3 sequence is 15 residues long. The DNA of the CDR3 is TGTGCCAGCAGCTCGGGACAGGGGTCCCCCTACGAGCAGTACTTC. Its protein product is CASSSGQGSPYEQYF.